These 4 T cell receptor beta chains were all obtained from the same sample, sequenced in a study of blood T cell repertoires in COVID-19. The table came from immunoSEQ multiplex PCR; TCRdb's copy has only in-frame clones and leaves some out. The sample contains about 180,000 clones, roughly 87% of which appear only once. The specimen was PBMCs or T cells enriched from blood (not recorded which). The receptor set was obtained from a woman in her 50s who had recovered from COVID-19.

V and J are TRBV7-2 and TRBJ2-2; 9 bases match TRBD2. Germline loops: CDR1 SGHTA, CDR2 FQGNSA. V lost 4 bases and J lost 3; bases outside the gene matches: 12. This CDR3 contains 18 residues. CDR3 region: CASSYNPELAGDTGELFF. CDR3 nucleotide sequence: TGTGCCAGCAGCTACAATCCAGAGTTAGCGGGAGACACCGGGGAGCTGTTTTTT.

The chain uses TRBV28 and TRBJ1-3; 10 nucleotides agree with TRBD1. From germline, CDR1 is MDHEN and CDR2 SYDVKM. Losses at the gene ends were 6 bases for V and 1 base for J; bases not matched to a gene: 6. The CDR3 has 16 residues. CDR3 nucleotides: TGTGCCAGCAGGACAGGGGGCCCTCTGTCTGGAAACACCATATATTTT. It translates to CASRTGGPLSGNTIYF.

The sample holds a few counts of this clone. This sequence joins TRBV4-3 and TRBJ1-5, with 8 bases lining up with TRBD1. The CDR3 is 16 residues long. The junction had 10 bases not matched to a gene; V was cut back by 0 bases and J by 9 bases. Germline lookup yields CDR1 LGHNA and CDR2 YSLEER. Written as DNA, the CDR3 is TGCGCCAGCAGCCAAGATTCGGGGACAGGTGGGATGCCCCAGCATTTT. Translated, it gives CASSQDSGTGGMPQHF.

This chain joins TRBV6-2 or TRBV6-3 and TRBJ2-5; TRBD2 aligns across 7 bases. Germline V lookup: CDR1 MNHEY, CDR2 SVGEGT. The CDR3 runs to 14 residues. The V segment lost 6 bases and the J segment 5 bases; nucleotides outside the gene matches: 9. CDR3 coding DNA: TGTGCCAGCAGCCGGGACTATCCGGGGGAGACCCAGTACTTC. It specifies CASSRDYPGETQYF.